Shown below are 18 T cell receptor beta chains from a single sample sequenced in a study of blood T cell repertoires in COVID-19. Here immunoSEQ multiplex PCR was the method, and the copy in TCRdb shows in-frame clones only, minus some. The sample lists approximately 93,000 clones, approximately 80% occurring once. The material sequenced was peripheral blood. The receptors were sampled from a woman older than 75 with acute or convalescent COVID-19.

The chain joins TRBV3-1 (or the pseudogene TRBV3-2) to TRBJ2-4; 14 bases map to TRBD2. With V trimmed by 0 bases and J by 0 bases, 19 bases remained unmatched. The CDR3 totals 24 residues. CDR1 and CDR2 (germline): LGHDT, YNNKEL (reference sequence). DNA for the CDR3: TGTGCCAGCAGCCAAGAACCCTTGGCAGGCCTGGGGACTAGCGGGAGTTTAGCCAAAAACATTCAGTACTTC. Residues: CASSQEPLAGLGTSGSLAKNIQYF.

The CDR3 DNA reads as TGTGCCAGCAGACTAATCGGCGGTTTAGATACGCAGTATTTT. Translating gives CASRLIGGLDTQYF. The chain uses TRBV7-9 and TRBJ2-3; D unclear. Germline V gene data show CDR1 as SEHNR and CDR2 as FQNEAQ (reference sequence). Trimming took off 6 bases at V and 5 bases at J, with 15 bases between the two ends. The CDR3 consists of 14 residues.

This chain joins TRBV30 and TRBJ1-2, with 9 bases matching TRBD1. V dropped 5 bases and J dropped 8; count of bases not matched to a gene: 6. This CDR3 is 12 amino acids long. Per germline, CDR1 GTSNPN and CDR2 SVGIG (reference sequence). CDR3 amino acids: CAWETGGGGYTF. CDR3 nucleotide sequence: TGTGCCTGGGAAACAGGGGGCGGAGGCTACACCTTC.

This clone was observed a handful of times. The chain has TRBV6-6 and TRBJ2-7; possible D gene TRBD2, 6 bases. V gave up 0 bases and J gave up 5 bases, with 8 bases separating them. Germline-derived CDR1 and CDR2 are MNHNY and SVGAGI (reference sequence). This CDR3 contains 13 residues. The CDR3 protein is CASSYSRRDEQYF. The CDR3 nucleotides are TGTGCCAGCAGTTACTCGAGGAGGGACGAGCAGTACTTC.

The CDR3 loop is CASSLGDRGRDIQYF. In DNA, the CDR3 is TGTGCCAGCAGCTTAGGGGACAGGGGTCGGGACATTCAGTACTTC. The chain combines TRBV7-2 with TRBJ2-4; 10 bases match TRBD1. The germline gives CDR1 SGHTA, CDR2 FQGNSA. This CDR3 has 15 residues. J gave up 8 bases and V 1 base, and 5 bases lay outside the gene matches.

The chain combines TRBV30 with TRBJ2-2; D is undetermined. CDR1 is GTSNPN, CDR2 SVGIG, per germline (reference sequence). V lost 5 bases and J 9 bases, leaving 10 bases between the germline ends. The CDR3 length is 11 residues. This CDR3 reads CAWGLGRELFF. CDR3 DNA sequence: TGTGCCTGGGGTCTAGGTCGGGAGCTGTTTTTT.

CDR3 loop: CASSRQGANQPQHF. Here the CDR3 DNA reads TGTGCCAGCTCACGTCAGGGTGCCAATCAGCCCCAGCATTTT. The chain has TRBV18 and TRBJ1-5, with D possibly being TRBD1 (5 bases). CDR1 is KGHSH and CDR2 is LQKENI in the germline V gene. Trimming took off 4 bases at V and 3 bases at J, with 10 bases between the two ends. The length of the CDR3 is 14 residues.

This clone was observed once. The genes are TRBV7-3 and TRBJ2-1; TRBD2 matches at 10 bases. With 7 bases clipped from V and 0 bases from J, the junction kept 6 bases outside the gene matches. The CDR3 has 16 residues. Germline CDR1 SGHTA, CDR2 FQGTGA. CDR3 sequence (DNA): TGTGCCAGCAACCCTAGCGGGAGAAGCTCCTACAATGAGCAGTTCTTC. Amino acids: CASNPSGRSSYNEQFF.

The chain combines TRBV7-9 with TRBJ1-6; 9 bases align to TRBD1. V shed 5 bases and J 6 bases; nucleotides not matched to a gene: 5. The CDR3 is 15 residues long. Germline V gene sequence: CDR1 SEHNR, CDR2 FQNEAQ (reference sequence). CDR3 sequence: CASSHRDRVNSPLHF. As DNA, the CDR3 is TGTGCCAGCAGCCACCGGGACAGGGTTAATTCACCCCTCCACTTT. Supplemented by reference TRBV7-9 and TRBJ1-6, the full variable domain reads DTGVSQNPRHKITKRGQNVTFRCDPISEHNRLYWYRQTLGQGPEFLTYFQNEAQLEKSRLLSDRFSAERPKGSFSTLEIQRTEQGDSAMYLCASSHRDRVNSPLHFGNGTRLTVT.

V gene TRBV7-9 combines with J gene TRBJ2-7, with D possibly being TRBD2 (6 bases). CDR1 is SEHNR and CDR2 is FQNEAQ in the germline V gene (reference sequence). The ends were cut back, 3 bases at V and 1 base at J, with 10 bases in the middle. The CDR3 runs 14 residues. Here the CDR3 reads CASSLEGLSYEQYF. Written as DNA, the CDR3 is TGTGCCAGCAGCTTGGAGGGACTTTCCTACGAGCAGTACTTC.

The chain joins TRBV18 to TRBJ2-5, with TRBD1 matching 9 bases. Germline CDR1 reads KGHSH; CDR2 reads LQKENI. The CDR3 is 14 amino acids. Losses at the gene ends were 4 bases for V and 4 bases for J; bases not matched to a gene: 4. In DNA, the CDR3 is TGTGCCAGCTCACTGGGACAGGGTGGAGAGACCCAGTACTTC. Translated, it gives CASSLGQGGETQYF.

This chain links TRBV4-2 with TRBJ1-2, with no clear D. V was cut by 0 bases and J by 7 bases, with 12 bases left in between. Germline V CDR1 and CDR2: LGHNA, YNFKEQ. The length of the CDR3 is 14 residues. CDR3 in amino acids: CASSQDSAGGGYTF. The CDR3 DNA follows: TGTGCCAGCAGCCAAGATTCGGCAGGTGGTGGCTACACCTTC.

The CDR3 protein is CASSPGQGYGYTF. CDR3 sequence (DNA): TGTGCCAGTAGTCCGGGACAGGGATATGGCTACACCTTC. V and J are TRBV19 and TRBJ1-2; 9 bases are shared with TRBD1. The CDR3 totals 13 residues. J gave up 5 bases and V 5 bases, and 3 bases lay outside the gene matches. CDR1 is LNHDA, CDR2 SQIVND, per germline (reference sequence).

The chain employs TRBV10-3 and TRBJ1-2; possibly TRBD1 for D (6 bases). V lost 3 bases and J lost 4, with 15 bases in between. Germline loops: CDR1 ENHRY, CDR2 SYGVKD. The CDR3 totals 15 residues. CDR3 nucleotides: TGTGCCATCAGTGATCCCAAGACAGGTACCTATGGCTACACCTTC. Its translation: CAISDPKTGTYGYTF.

The rearrangement uses TRBV28 and TRBJ2-4, with 10 bases lining up with TRBD1. Germline-derived CDR1 and CDR2 are MDHEN and SYDVKM. CDR3 length: 17 amino acids. V lost 4 bases to trimming and J lost 0 bases; unmatched junction nucleotides: 6. Written as DNA, the CDR3 is TGTGCCAGCAGTTCGGGACAGGGGCCCCTAGCCAAAAACATTCAGTACTTC. Its translation: CASSSGQGPLAKNIQYF. Based on the CDR3 plus reference TRBV28 and TRBJ2-4, the full variable domain is DVKVTQSSRYLVKRTGEKVFLECVQDMDHENMFWYRQDPGLGLRLIYFSYDVKMKEKGDIPEGYSVSREKKERFSLILESASTNQTSMYLCASSSGQGPLAKNIQYFGAGTRLSVL.

This chain joins TRBV10-3 and TRBJ1-1; D gene ambiguous. This CDR3 is built from 13 residues. The germline V and J ends were trimmed by 3 bases and 3 bases, with 8 bases remaining between them. CDR1 is ENHRY, CDR2 SYGVKD, per germline. CDR3 amino acids: CAISDTSYTEAFF. CDR3 DNA sequence: TGTGCCATCAGTGATACATCTTACACTGAAGCTTTCTTT.

This chain connects TRBV28 to TRBJ1-3; TRBD1 is a possible D gene (5 bases). The CDR3 is 13 residues long. Germline V gene lookup returns CDR1 MDHEN and CDR2 SYDVKM. V was shortened by 4 bases and J by 4 bases, with 8 bases between the two germline ends. CDR3 amino acids: CASSYPGGNTIYF. Written as DNA, the CDR3 is TGTGCCAGCAGTTACCCAGGGGGAAACACCATATATTTT.

The chain joins TRBV7-3 to TRBJ2-6, with TRBD2 matching over 8 bases. This CDR3 region has 18 residues. CDR1 is SGHTA, CDR2 FQGTGA, per germline. V was pared by 4 bases and J by 2 bases, with 10 bases of the junction left unmatched. CDR3 in DNA: TGTGCCAGCAGCTCCCCGGGACTAGTATCCCCTGGGGCCAACGTCCTGACTTTC. It codes for CASSSPGLVSPGANVLTF.